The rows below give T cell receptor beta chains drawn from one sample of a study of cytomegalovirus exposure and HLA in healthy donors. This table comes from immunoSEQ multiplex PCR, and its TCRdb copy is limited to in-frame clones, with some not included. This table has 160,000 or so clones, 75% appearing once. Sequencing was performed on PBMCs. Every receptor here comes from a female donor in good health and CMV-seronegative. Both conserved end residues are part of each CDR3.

CASSRGGDETQYF	TRBV25-1
CASSLPRGSYNEQFF	TRBV5-5
CASSQVGEGGNQPQHF	TRBV4-2
CASSPTSLRDSYGYTF	TRBV28
CASSRTPPVAGGYTF	TRBV25-1
CAGGSGVSSYEQYF	TRBV5-4
CASLGGGGQPQHF	TRBV19
CASSAGGSTDTQYF	TRBV25-1
CASSHAARRDTQYF	TRBV4-3
CASSLGQGGEQFF	TRBV6-5
CASSSLHLAGEFTSLQFF	TRBV28
CASSFLAGGNEQFF	TRBV5-1
CASTETGGDYGYTF	TRBV6-5
CASSLGDEQFF	TRBV6-5
CATSRDTADRVPEQYF	TRBV15
CASRLTEDYGYTF	TRBV28
CASSPLTSGTLAYEQYF	TRBV27
CASSPRQVGGMSDTQYF	TRBV18
CASSRSGRGDNEQFF	TRBV7-9
CASTRMSSPTGYNEQFF	TRBV7-2
CASSVRSGGEQYF	TRBV9
CASSFAGGANVLTF	TRBV7-6
CASSQDMSSGSHNVLTF	TRBV4-2
CASSVAVYNEQFF	TRBV9
CASSYSKQVGNTIYF	TRBV6-5
CASSLAFTEAFF	TRBV7-9
CASSPNRGLGNTIYF	TRBV9
CASRGTGGETGELFF	TRBV7-2
CASSLVRGNTIYF	TRBV11-2
CAWTRGFNTEAFF	TRBV30
CASSYGTERGTEAFF	TRBV6-6
CASSLGTGPGGGYTF	TRBV28
CASNRVDTEAFF	TRBV9
CASSQAETASGNTIYF	TRBV4-2
CASSPRLAASTDTQYF	TRBV9
CASSRQVSGNTIYF	TRBV4-3